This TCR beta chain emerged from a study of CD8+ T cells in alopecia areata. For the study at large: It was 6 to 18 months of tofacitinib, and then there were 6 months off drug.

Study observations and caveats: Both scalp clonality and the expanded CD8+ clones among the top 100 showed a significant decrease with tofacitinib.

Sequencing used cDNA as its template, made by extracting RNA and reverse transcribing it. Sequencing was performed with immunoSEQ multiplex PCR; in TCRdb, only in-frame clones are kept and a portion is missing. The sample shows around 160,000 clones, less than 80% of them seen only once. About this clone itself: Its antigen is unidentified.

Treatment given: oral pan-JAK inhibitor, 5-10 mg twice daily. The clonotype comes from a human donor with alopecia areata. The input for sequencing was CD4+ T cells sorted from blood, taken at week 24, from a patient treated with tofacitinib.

The CDR3 nucleotides are TGTGCCAGCAGTGGGGACACCCAAGAGACCCAGTACTTC. Protein sequence: CASSGDTQETQYF. The chain couples TRBV2 to TRBJ2-5; possible D gene TRBD1, 6 bases. The CDR3 length is 13 residues. CDR1 SNHLY and CDR2 FYNNEI come from the germline V gene. The V gene lost 4 bases and the J gene lost 1 base, with 7 bases spanning the gap.